One sample yielded the 28 T cell receptor beta chains listed below, sequenced in a study of cytomegalovirus exposure and HLA in healthy donors. 13 Jbeta primers and 60 Vbeta primers were used for the PCR. This table comes from immunoSEQ multiplex PCR, and its TCRdb copy is limited to in-frame clones, with some not included. The data contain hundreds of thousands of clones, approximately 70% of them singletons. The sample consisted of PBMCs. The receptor source for this set is a female donor in good health and CMV-seronegative.

A few counts support this clone. The genes are TRBV5-4 and TRBJ2-5; 9 bases are shared with TRBD1. V trimming: 0 bases; J trimming: 4 bases; junction bases outside the gene matches: 10. Germline V gives CDR1 SGHNT, CDR2 YYREEE (reference sequence). This CDR3 is 17 amino acids long. The CDR3 loop is CASSLEPGQGRAETQYF. The CDR3 DNA reads TGTGCCAGCAGCTTGGAACCGGGACAGGGACGAGCAGAGACCCAGTACTTC.

The chain combines TRBV7-9 with TRBJ2-2; D is unresolved. CDR1 is SEHNR, CDR2 FQNEAQ, per germline (reference sequence). CDR3 length equals 13 residues. With 1 base removed from V and 4 bases from J, the gap between germline ends came to 4 bases. The CDR3 nucleotides are TGTGCCAGCAGCTTAGTGAGCACCGGGGAGCTGTTTTTT. Protein sequence: CASSLVSTGELFF.

CDR3 in DNA: TGTGCCAGCACCCAGCTAGCGGGAGACTACACAGATACGCAGTATTTT. Translated, it gives CASTQLAGDYTDTQYF. This rearrangement joins TRBV9 to TRBJ2-3, with 10 bases that match TRBD2. The CDR3 covers 16 residues. V dropped 6 bases and J dropped 2; count of bases not matched to a gene: 9. The germline gives CDR1 SGDLS, CDR2 YYNGEE. Looking up the rest from reference TRBV9 and TRBJ2-3 gives the full variable domain: DSGVTQTPKHLITATGQRVTLRCSPRSGDLSVYWYQQSLDQGLQFLIQYYNGEERAKGNILERFSAQQFPDLHSELNLSSLELGDSALYFCASTQLAGDYTDTQYFGPGTRLTVL.

The chain is built from TRBV10-3 and TRBJ2-7; TRBD1 matches at 7 bases. V lost 3 bases, J lost 0 bases, and 5 bases stayed unmatched. This CDR3 region has 15 residues. Germline CDR1 reads ENHRY; CDR2 reads SYGVKD. The CDR3 region has the DNA TGTGCCATCAGTGACCCGGGACAGACCTCCTACGAGCAGTACTTC. Protein product: CAISDPGQTSYEQYF.

This chain joins TRBV5-8 and TRBJ2-5; TRBD2 agrees at 9 bases. The DNA end is more similar to TRBJ2-7, so the J call may be wrong. Germline values: CDR1 SGHTS, CDR2 YDEGEE. The CDR3 extends over 16 amino acids. CDR3 in DNA: TGTGCCAGCAGCTTGGGTAGCGGGAGAGGCTCCTACGAGCAGTACTTC. This translates into CASSLGSGRGSYEQYF.

The chain carries TRBV5-1 and TRBJ1-3; possibly TRBD1 for D (5 bases). This CDR3 region has 15 residues. Germline V gene sequence: CDR1 SGHRS, CDR2 YFSETQ. V gave up 3 bases and J gave up 0 bases, with 10 bases separating them. The CDR3 loop is CASSSQGSSGNTIYF. The CDR3 DNA reads as TGCGCCAGCAGCTCCCAGGGAAGCTCTGGAAACACCATATATTTT.

This chain uses TRBV4-1 with TRBJ2-5; D ambiguous. The V end lost 4 bases, the J end lost 5 bases, and 17 bases lay between the germline ends. Germline V gene sequence: CDR1 MGHRA, CDR2 YSYEKL. The CDR3 is made up of 15 amino acids. DNA for the CDR3: TGCGCCAGCAGCCTCTCCCGAGACCCCAGGGAGACCCAGTACTTC. The encoded protein is CASSLSRDPRETQYF.

The V gene is TRBV2, the J gene TRBJ1-2, with 8 bases matching TRBD1. CDR1 and CDR2 (germline): SNHLY, FYNNEI. Trimming at V came to 8 bases and at J to 4 bases, leaving 9 bases not matched to a gene. The length of the CDR3 is 14 residues. CDR3 loop: CASSSGTGVYGYTF. CDR3 sequence (DNA): TGTGCCAGCTCTTCGGGGACAGGCGTCTATGGCTACACCTTC.

The rearrangement links TRBV6-5 to TRBJ2-2; TRBD1 is a possible D gene (6 bases). The germline V and J ends were trimmed by 5 bases and 0 bases, with 10 bases remaining between them. The CDR3 length is 15 residues. CDR1 is MNHEY and CDR2 is SVGAGI in the germline V gene. The CDR3 DNA reads as TGTGCCAGCAGTCGCGACAGGCCGAACACCGGGGAGCTGTTTTTT. It specifies CASSRDRPNTGELFF.

This clone has just a few counts. CDR3 nucleotides: TGTGCCAGCAGGTTCTATCCGCAAGAGACCCAGTACTTC. As protein: CASRFYPQETQYF. V gene TRBV2 combines with J gene TRBJ2-5; D unclear. The CDR3 totals 13 residues. Germline V CDR1 and CDR2: SNHLY, FYNNEI. V lost 6 bases to trimming and J lost 2 bases, with 10 bases between them. The full variable domain, rest sourced from reference TRBV2 and TRBJ2-5, is EPEVTQTPSHQVTQMGQEVILRCVPISNHLYFYWYRQILGQKVEFLVSFYNNEISEKSEIFDDQFSVERPDGSNFTLKIRSTKLEDSAMYFCASRFYPQETQYFGPGTRLLVL.

The V and J genes are TRBV27 and TRBJ2-1, with a tentative D call TRBD2 (6 bases). V was trimmed by 6 bases and J by 7 bases, leaving 16 bases between them. The CDR3 sequence is 14 residues long. Looked up from germline, CDR1 is MNHEY and CDR2 is SMNVEV (reference sequence). The chain's CDR3 is CASRTGVVENEQFF. The CDR3 DNA follows: TGTGCCAGCAGGACGGGAGTGGTGGAGAATGAGCAGTTCTTC.

The V gene is TRBV29-1, the J gene TRBJ2-1; possibly TRBD2 for D (6 bases). Looked up from germline, CDR1 is SQVTM and CDR2 is ANQGSEA. The CDR3 is 15 amino acids. The germline V and J ends were trimmed by 7 bases and 7 bases, with 23 bases remaining between them. This chain's CDR3 is CSAGPLSGDVNEQFF. The DNA for the CDR3 is TGCAGCGCCGGCCCGCTGTCGGGAGATGTAAATGAGCAGTTCTTC.

The chain couples TRBV28 to TRBJ2-7, with D possibly being TRBD1 (5 bases). The CDR3 contains 15 residues. Germline CDR1 MDHEN, CDR2 SYDVKM. Trimming took 3 bases from V and 2 from J, leaving 14 bases between them. The CDR3 reads CASSFESGPTYEQYF. The DNA of the CDR3 is TGTGCCAGCAGTTTTGAGTCAGGGCCAACCTACGAGCAGTACTTC.

The J gene is TRBJ2-1, the V gene TRBV5-3; D gene unclear. TRBV5-3 counts as an open reading frame of uncertain function. Trimming removed 2 bases at V and 8 bases at J, with 8 bases between. This CDR3 is built from 12 residues. This CDR3 is CARSFPRDEQFF. CDR3 DNA sequence: TGTGCCAGAAGCTTCCCCCGGGATGAGCAGTTCTTC.

CDR3 nucleotide sequence: TGTGCCAGCAGCTTAATAACGGGAGGGGAGCTGTTTTTT. Translation: CASSLITGGELFF. The V gene is TRBV7-3, the J gene TRBJ2-2; D is possibly TRBD2 (5 bases). The CDR3 is 13 amino acids. Germline assignment: CDR1 SGHTA and CDR2 FQGTGA. Trimming took 1 base from V and 8 from J, leaving 8 bases between them.

The chain couples TRBV7-2 to TRBJ1-5, with D hard to call. Trimming removed 6 bases at V and 1 base at J, with 7 bases between. Germline V CDR1 and CDR2: SGHTA, FQGNSA. The CDR3 runs to 13 residues. CDR3 in amino acids: CASRQQSNQPQHF. The DNA of the CDR3 is TGTGCCAGCAGACAACAGAGCAATCAGCCCCAGCATTTT.

A few counts support this clone. The V and J genes are TRBV4-1 and TRBJ2-1; no clear D gene. The germline V gene has CDR1 MGHRA and CDR2 YSYEKL. The CDR3 covers 14 residues. The V and J ends lost 1 base and 9 bases respectively, with 13 bases between them. The CDR3 DNA reads TGCGCCAGCAGCCAAGTCGTACAAGTGGCTGAGCAGTTCTTC. Translation: CASSQVVQVAEQFF.

J is TRBJ2-7 and V is TRBV6-5; 7 positions match TRBD1. The ends lost 7 bases at V and 2 bases at J; junction bases unmatched: 8. The germline V gene encodes CDR1 MNHEY and CDR2 SVGAGI. The CDR3 length is 14 residues. CDR3 amino acids: CASNRQGPTYEQYF. The CDR3 DNA is TGTGCCAGCAATCGACAGGGACCCACCTACGAGCAGTACTTC.

This clone was seen only a few times. This chain uses TRBV21-1 with TRBJ1-5. TRBV21-1 is a listed pseudogene. The CDR3 extends over 15 amino acids. The CDR3 loop reads CASSKDGGVEQPQHF. The CDR3 region has the DNA TGTGCCAGCAGCAAAGATGGAGGAGTGGAACAGCCCCAGCATTTT.

There are a few counts of this clone. V usage is TRBV10-3 and J usage is TRBJ2-2; 8 bases are a match to TRBD1. The CDR3 has 15 residues. CDR1 is ENHRY and CDR2 is SYGVKD in the germline V gene. The V segment lost 6 bases and the J segment 2 bases; nucleotides outside the gene matches: 5. As DNA, the CDR3 is TGTGCCATCAGCTACGGGACAGGCAACACCGGGGAGCTGTTTTTT. Its translation: CAISYGTGNTGELFF.

This clone was counted a single time. The chain has TRBV19 and TRBJ1-2; possibly TRBD1 for D (5 bases). The CDR3 length is 12 residues. Trimming removed 3 bases from V and 5 bases from J, with 7 bases in between. Looked up from germline, CDR1 is LNHDA and CDR2 is SQIVND (reference sequence). The CDR3 loop is CASSISGYGYTF. CDR3 DNA sequence: TGTGCCAGTAGTATTTCAGGGTATGGCTACACCTTC. Filled out from reference TRBV19 and TRBJ1-2, the complete variable domain reads DGGITQSPKYLFRKEGQNVTLSCEQNLNHDAMYWYRQDPGQGLRLIYYSQIVNDFQKGDIAEGYSVSREKKESFPLTVTSAQKNPTAFYLCASSISGYGYTFGSGTRLTVV.

A word on this clone: Other DNA sequences of this sample code for an identical CDR3. DNA for the CDR3: TGTGCCAGCAGCGTAGGAGAGGAGCAGTACTTC. Protein product: CASSVGEEQYF. The chain recombines TRBV9 with TRBJ2-7, with unresolved D. The V end lost 0 bases, the J end lost 7 bases, and 5 bases lay between the germline ends. This CDR3 has 11 amino acids. Per the germline V gene, CDR1 is SGDLS and CDR2 is YYNGEE. The variable domain in full, completed from reference TRBV9 and TRBJ2-7, reads DSGVTQTPKHLITATGQRVTLRCSPRSGDLSVYWYQQSLDQGLQFLIQYYNGEERAKGNILERFSAQQFPDLHSELNLSSLELGDSALYFCASSVGEEQYFGPGTRLTVT.

In its sample, this clone was seen a few times. The J gene is TRBJ1-3, the V gene TRBV29-1; maybe TRBD1 (5 bases). Germline values: CDR1 SQVTM, CDR2 ANQGSEA. Deletions cut 7 bases from V and 0 bases from J, with 13 bases between. The CDR3 is 14 residues long. The CDR3 loop reads CSALDRDSGNTIYF. CDR3 sequence (DNA): TGCAGCGCCCTTGACAGAGACTCTGGAAACACCATATATTTT. Combining the CDR3 with reference TRBV29-1 and TRBJ1-3 gives the whole variable domain SAVISQKPSRDICQRGTSLTIQCQVDSQVTMMFWYRQQPGQSLTLIATANQGSEATYESGFVIDKFPISRPNLTFSTLTVSNMSPEDSSIYLCSALDRDSGNTIYFGEGSWLTVV.

The chain has TRBV13 and TRBJ2-1; TRBD2 matches at 8 bases. Germline V gene data show CDR1 as PRHDT and CDR2 as FYEKMQ (reference sequence). The CDR3 extends over 15 amino acids. V lost 5 bases to trimming and J lost 3 bases; unmatched junction nucleotides: 6. As DNA, the CDR3 is TGTGCCAGCAGCCCTAGCGGGTCGGGCTACAATGAGCAGTTCTTC. Its protein product is CASSPSGSGYNEQFF.

On this clone: One end of the junction is discordant with germline, which a read error may explain. V gene TRBV7-9 combines with J gene TRBJ2-1; 8 nucleotides match TRBD2. The length of the CDR3 is 15 residues. The germline gives CDR1 SEHNR, CDR2 FQNEAQ (reference sequence). The CDR3 region has the DNA TGTGCCGGCAGCTTAATTGAGACTAGCGCGTCTGAGCAGTTCTTC. It yields the protein CAGSLIETSASEQFF.

The chain uses TRBV5-1 and TRBJ2-6; a weak D match, TRBD2 (5 bases). The germline V gene encodes CDR1 SGHRS and CDR2 YFSETQ. V lost 0 bases and J 0 bases, leaving 13 bases between the germline ends. This CDR3 has 18 amino acids. In DNA, the CDR3 is TGCGCCAGCAGCTTGGCCGGACTTCCAAGCTCTGGGGCCAACGTCCTGACTTTC. Translating it yields CASSLAGLPSSGANVLTF. Based on the CDR3 plus reference TRBV5-1 and TRBJ2-6, the full variable domain is KAGVTQTPRYLIKTRGQQVTLSCSPISGHRSVSWYQQTPGQGLQFLFEYFSETQRNKGNFPGRFSGRQFSNSRSEMNVSTLELGDSALYLCASSLAGLPSSGANVLTFGAGSRLTVL.

This clone is a singleton in its sample. The chain joins TRBV7-8 to TRBJ2-7, with D perhaps matching TRBD2 (6 bases). From germline, CDR1 is SGHVS and CDR2 FQNEAQ. This CDR3 spans 15 amino acids. The V end was cut by 5 bases, the J end by 0 bases, with 14 bases between. CDR3 in DNA: TGTGCCAGCAGCCCCAGAGCGGGCCCCTCCTACGAGCAGTACTTC. Protein: CASSPRAGPSYEQYF. Complete variable domain (other parts from reference TRBV7-8 and TRBJ2-7): GAGVSQSPRYKVAKRGQDVALRCDPISGHVSLFWYQQALGQGPEFLTYFQNEAQLDKSGLPSDRFFAERPEGSVSTLKIQRTQQEDSAVYLCASSPRAGPSYEQYFGPGTRLTVT.

The table lists this clone with a count of one. The chain has TRBV4-1 and TRBJ1-3, with D possibly matching TRBD1 (6 bases). Looked up from germline, CDR1 is MGHRA and CDR2 is YSYEKL. The CDR3 totals 15 residues. The ends were cut back, 1 base at V and 4 bases at J, with 11 bases in the middle. CDR3 DNA: TGCGCCAGCAGCCAAGTCTCAGGGGCCGGAAACACCATATATTTT. Its protein product is CASSQVSGAGNTIYF.